These 18 T cell receptor beta chains originate from one sample sequenced in a study of cytomegalovirus exposure and HLA in healthy donors. 13 Jbeta primers and 60 Vbeta primers were used for the PCR. This table comes from immunoSEQ multiplex PCR, and its TCRdb copy is limited to in-frame clones, with some not included. The data show tens of thousands of clones, 75% seen once. The specimen was PBMCs. These receptors all come from a man in his forties in good health and CMV-seronegative.

J is TRBJ2-2 and V is TRBV29-1, with TRBD2 matching 7 bases. Per germline, CDR1 SQVTM and CDR2 ANQGSEA. Trimming cost V 7 bases and J 2 bases; bases outside gene matches: 7. The CDR3 covers 14 residues. CDR3 nucleotide sequence: TGCAGCGGGCAGCGGGATACAAACACCGGGGAGCTGTTTTTT. It codes for CSGQRDTNTGELFF.

The gene calls are TRBV18 and TRBJ1-5; 7 bases are a match to TRBD1. The J segment lost 4 bases and the V segment lost 2 bases, leaving 8 bases of the junction unmatched. CDR3 length: 16 residues. Germline V CDR1 and CDR2: KGHSH, LQKENI. CDR3 in amino acids: CASSPAPGTANQPQHF. The CDR3 region has the DNA TGTGCCAGCTCACCAGCCCCGGGGACAGCGAATCAGCCCCAGCATTTT.

The table lists this clone with a few counts. The chain carries TRBV13 and TRBJ1-1, with 8 bases aligning to TRBD1. The germline gives CDR1 PRHDT, CDR2 FYEKMQ (reference sequence). The CDR3 contains 13 residues. V shed 0 bases and J 10 bases; nucleotides not matched to a gene: 4. The CDR3 loop is CASSLGRGLGAFF. CDR3 bases: TGTGCCAGCAGCTTAGGCAGGGGGCTGGGAGCTTTCTTT.

This clone occurred once. This chain uses TRBV14 with TRBJ1-2, with 7 bases matching TRBD1. The J segment lost 4 bases and the V segment lost 5 bases, leaving 10 bases of the junction unmatched. CDR1 is SGHDN, CDR2 FVKESK, per germline. The CDR3 contains 15 residues. The DNA for the CDR3 is TGTGCCAGCAGCTATACTCCGGGACAGACCTATGGCTACACCTTC. It yields the protein CASSYTPGQTYGYTF.

V is TRBV5-1 and J is TRBJ2-2, with 8 bases lining up with TRBD2. Per germline, CDR1 SGHRS and CDR2 YFSETQ. This CDR3 is built from 14 residues. Trimming took 3 bases from V and 5 from J; bases not matched to a gene: 3. The CDR3 nucleotides are TGCGCCAGCAGCTCCGGCGGGGGGACCGGGGAGCTGTTTTTT. Amino acid sequence: CASSSGGGTGELFF.

The CDR3 reads CASSLLGQTNYGYTF. For the CDR3, the DNA is TGTGCCAGCAGCTTGCTGGGACAGACTAACTATGGCTACACCTTC. The rearrangement uses TRBV5-6 and TRBJ1-2, with 7 bases fitting TRBD1. The CDR3 is 15 amino acids. V lost 1 base and J lost 0; bases outside the gene matches: 3. The germline CDR1 and CDR2 sequences are SGHDT and YYEEEE.

The chain employs TRBV28 and TRBJ1-5; D remains unclear. The CDR3 covers 14 residues. The V gene lost 6 bases and the J gene lost 4 bases, with 13 bases spanning the gap. Germline V gene data show CDR1 as MDHEN and CDR2 as SYDVKM. CDR3 coding DNA: TGTGCCAGCAGCCTCCCTGGGCCTAATCAGCCCCAGCATTTT. The encoded protein is CASSLPGPNQPQHF.

This chain links TRBV7-6 with TRBJ2-2, with D maybe TRBD1 (5 bases). V lost 1 base and J lost 7, with 19 bases in between. CDR1 is SGHVS, CDR2 FNYEAQ, per germline. This CDR3 is built from 17 residues. CDR3 residues: CASSLENNHRQGGELFF. As DNA, the CDR3 is TGTGCCAGCAGCTTAGAAAATAACCACCGCCAGGGCGGGGAGCTGTTTTTT. Looking up the rest from reference TRBV7-6 and TRBJ2-2 gives the full variable domain: GAGVSQSPRYKVTKRGQDVALRCDPISGHVSLYWYRQALGQGPEFLTYFNYEAQQDKSGLPNDRFSAERPEGSISTLTIQRTEQRDSAMYRCASSLENNHRQGGELFFGEGSRLTVL.

This clone was counted only a few times. V is TRBV6-4 and J is TRBJ2-1, with 12 positions matching TRBD2. The CDR3 is made up of 15 amino acids. In germline, CDR1 is MRHNA, CDR2 SNTAGT. V shed 4 bases, J shed 3 bases, and the junction held 1 base outside the gene matches. The CDR3 nucleotides are TGTGCCAGCAGTGGGACTAGCGGGGACTACAATGAGCAGTTCTTC. It yields the protein CASSGTSGDYNEQFF.

This clone was recorded only once. The J gene is TRBJ2-2, the V gene TRBV27, with 15 bases fitting TRBD2. The CDR3 spans 17 residues. V lost 7 bases to trimming and J lost 5 bases; unmatched junction nucleotides: 8. CDR1 is MNHEY, CDR2 SMNVEV, per germline (reference sequence). This CDR3 reads CASTPGLAGGRTGELFF. The DNA for the CDR3 is TGTGCCAGCACCCCGGGACTAGCGGGGGGTAGGACCGGGGAGCTGTTTTTT.

The rearrangement joins TRBV5-6 to TRBJ1-2, with TRBD1 matching over 11 bases. Germline CDR1 and CDR2: SGHDT and YYEEEE. V lost 0 bases to trimming and J lost 5 bases; unmatched junction nucleotides: 6. This CDR3 comprises 16 residues. In DNA, the CDR3 is TGTGCCAGCAGCTTGGGGACAGGGGGCGCATTGTATGGCTACACCTTC. The encoded protein is CASSLGTGGALYGYTF.

The chain carries TRBV4-1 and TRBJ2-5; D may be TRBD1 (6 bases). The CDR3 is made up of 15 amino acids. CDR1 is MGHRA, CDR2 YSYEKL, per germline. Trimming stripped 3 bases from V and 9 bases from J, with 20 bases between. CDR3 DNA: TGCGCCAGCAGCCACCCCGGGACACCGATGAGTTCCCAGTACTTC. Its protein is CASSHPGTPMSSQYF.

This sequence joins TRBV29-1 and TRBJ2-6; 7 bases align to TRBD2. The CDR3 runs to 14 residues. The germline gives CDR1 SQVTM, CDR2 ANQGSEA. The V segment lost 7 bases and the J segment 2 bases; nucleotides outside the gene matches: 5. Here the CDR3 reads CSAREEAGANVLTF. In DNA form, the CDR3 reads TGCAGCGCCCGGGAGGAAGCTGGGGCCAACGTCCTGACTTTC. The full variable domain, in which reference TRBV29-1 and TRBJ2-6 provide the parts outside the CDR3, is SAVISQKPSRDICQRGTSLTIQCQVDSQVTMMFWYRQQPGQSLTLIATANQGSEATYESGFVIDKFPISRPNLTFSTLTVSNMSPEDSSIYLCSAREEAGANVLTFGAGSRLTVL.

V gene TRBV27 combines with J gene TRBJ2-1, with D tentatively TRBD2 (6 bases). The ends were cut back, 8 bases at V and 5 bases at J, with 10 bases in the middle. CDR1 is MNHEY and CDR2 is SMNVEV in the germline V gene (reference sequence). The CDR3 is 12 amino acids. In DNA form, the CDR3 reads TGTGCCAGCGCTGGGACTGACAATGAGCAGTTCTTC. It is translated as CASAGTDNEQFF.

The V and J genes are TRBV6-1 and TRBJ1-2; D remains ambiguous. This CDR3 region has 13 residues. V lost 6 bases, J lost 2 bases, and 10 bases lay in between. Germline V CDR1 and CDR2: MNHNS, SASEGT. CDR3 DNA: TGTGCCAGCAGCAGCACCGGGAACTATGGCTACACCTTC. This gives the protein CASSSTGNYGYTF.

The chain recombines TRBV29-1 with TRBJ1-3; D is unclear. The CDR3 extends over 12 amino acids. The germline gives CDR1 SQVTM, CDR2 ANQGSEA. Trimming took 3 bases from V and 4 from J, leaving 7 bases between them. The CDR3 is CSVDYPGNTIYF. In DNA, the CDR3 is TGCAGCGTTGACTACCCGGGAAACACCATATATTTT.

A single count supports this clone. The chain recombines TRBV6-1 with TRBJ1-3; a weak D match, TRBD1 (5 bases). The CDR3 is 14 residues long. Per the germline V gene, CDR1 is MNHNS and CDR2 is SASEGT. V was cut by 7 bases and J by 3 bases, with 13 bases left in between. The CDR3 reads CASTVGTHGNTIYF. Here the CDR3 DNA reads TGTGCCAGCACGGTCGGGACTCATGGAAACACCATATATTTT.

The V call is TRBV5-1, the J call TRBJ2-3; D is unresolved. Per the germline V gene, CDR1 is SGHRS and CDR2 is YFSETQ. With 0 bases removed from V and 5 bases from J, the gap between germline ends came to 16 bases. There are 16 residues in the CDR3. The DNA for the CDR3 is TGCGCCAGCAGCTTGGGGGCAGATCAGTCCGGAGATACGCAGTATTTT. Translated, it gives CASSLGADQSGDTQYF. Drawing the rest from reference TRBV5-1 and TRBJ2-3, the complete variable domain is KAGVTQTPRYLIKTRGQQVTLSCSPISGHRSVSWYQQTPGQGLQFLFEYFSETQRNKGNFPGRFSGRQFSNSRSEMNVSTLELGDSALYLCASSLGADQSGDTQYFGPGTRLTVL.